This TCR beta chain was observed in a study of CD8+ T cells in alopecia areata. Germline V gene lookup returns CDR1 ENHRY and CDR2 SYGVKD. The CDR3 consists of 14 residues. V lost 2 bases and J 0 bases, leaving 6 bases between the germline ends. As for treatment: oral pan-JAK inhibitor, 5-10 mg twice daily. In each case, RNA was isolated and then reverse transcribed into cDNA as the sequencing template. This table comes from immunoSEQ multiplex PCR, and its TCRdb copy is limited to in-frame clones, with some not included. The sample contains some 190,000 clones, 45% to 75% of which appear only once. Sequencing was performed on CD4+ T cells sorted from blood, taken at week 4, from a patient treated with tofacitinib. The chain couples TRBV10-3 to TRBJ2-3; weak D call: TRBD2 (5 bases). The receptor comes from a human donor with alopecia areata. The CDR3, as DNA: TGTGCCATCAGTGAGGGCGGGAGCACAGATACGCAGTATTTT. It yields the protein CAISEGGSTDTQYF.